A selection of T cell receptor beta chains follows, all from one sample in a study of post-analysis software for immune sequencing data. TCRdb reprocessed the PCR reads via MiXCR and lists one record per CDR3 protein. The sample lists roughly 870,000 distinct CDR3 sequences, about 50% occurring once. The sequencing input was blood. Receptor source: a girl aged 5-17 years with multiple sclerosis. Both conserved end residues are part of each CDR3. The D gene is left open where the match is weak. Expanded clones are given a class, and other clones once, few, many or no size at all.

V gene,clone size,D gene,J gene,CDR3 DNA,CDR3 protein
TRBV29-1,few,NA,TRBJ2-5,TGCAGCGTTGGGGTGACCCAAGAGACCCAGTACTTC,CSVGVTQETQYF
TRBV24-1,few,TRBD2,TRBJ2-1,TGTGCCACCAGTGATAGACTAGCGGGAGGGATGGATGAGCAGTTCTTC,CATSDRLAGGMDEQFF
TRBV20-1,NA,NA,TRBJ2-5,TGCAGTGCTGCGGGACCTGGGAAAGAGACCCAGTACTTC,CSAAGPGKETQYF
TRBV27,NA,TRBD2,TRBJ2-5,TGCGCCAGCCGAATCCGGACTAGCGATTGGGAGCAGTACTTC,CASRIRTSDWEQYF
TRBV7-3,NA,NA,TRBJ1-1,TGTGCCAGCAGCCCACAGGGTGGGAGGGCTGAAGCTTTCTTT,CASSPQGGRAEAFF
TRBV2,NA,TRBD1,TRBJ1-2,TGTGCCAGCAGCGGGCGGACAGGGTTTGAGGGCTACACCTTC,CASSGRTGFEGYTF
TRBV20-1,NA,NA,TRBJ2-5,TGCAGTGCTGGACGCCTAGTAGGCCTTCAAGAGACCCAGTACTTC,CSAGRLVGLQETQYF
TRBV29-1,many,TRBD1,TRBJ1-1,TGCAGCGTCGAGGACAGGATGAACACTGAAGCTTTCTTT,CSVEDRMNTEAFF
TRBV14,NA,NA,TRBJ1-5,TGTGCCAGCAGCCAAGATTCTTATCAGCCCCAGCATTTT,CASSQDSYQPQHF
TRBV12-3/TRBV12-4,NA,TRBD1,TRBJ2-1,TGTGCCAGCAGTTCGGGACAGGGGATGTACAATGAGCAGTTCTTC,CASSSGQGMYNEQFF
TRBV7-9,NA,NA,TRBJ2-7,TGTGCCAGCAGCTTAGAAGTAGAGGGACTCGAGCAGTACTTC,CASSLEVEGLEQYF
TRBV12-3/TRBV12-4,NA,NA,TRBJ2-5,TGTGCCAGCAGTTCAACCCGACAGGTCCCCCAAGAGACCCAGTACTTC,CASSSTRQVPQETQYF
TRBV20-1,NA,TRBD2,TRBJ2-1,TGCAGTGCTAGAGATCAGAAGGGACTATCCTTCGGCAATGAGCAGTTCTTC,CSARDQKGLSFGNEQFF
TRBV2,NA,NA,TRBJ2-1,TGTGCCAGCAGTGCATACCCCCAGAATGAGCAGTTCTTC,CASSAYPQNEQFF
TRBV7-6,NA,TRBD2,TRBJ2-3,TGTGCCAGCAGCGTTGCCAGCGGGGGGTTCACAGATACGCAGTATTTT,CASSVASGGFTDTQYF
TRBV11-2,NA,TRBD2,TRBJ2-1,TGTGCCAGCAGCTTCATAGCGGGAGGGGGGCAGTTCTTC,CASSFIAGGGQFF
TRBV15,NA,NA,TRBJ2-7,TGTGCCACCAGCAGAGTCGACCACATAGGCTACGAGCAGTACTTC,CATSRVDHIGYEQYF
TRBV7-6,once,TRBD1,TRBJ2-7,TGTGCCAGCAGCCAACGACAGGGGGTCCCGTACGAGCGGTACTTC,CASSQRQGVPYERYF
TRBV10-3,few,TRBD2,TRBJ2-3,TGTGCCATCAGGCCCCGACTAGCGGAGAATACAGATACGCAGTATTTT,CAIRPRLAENTDTQYF
TRBV10-3,few,NA,TRBJ2-7,TGTGCCATCAGTGAGTCAAGACTTGGGGGGTACGCCCACGAGCAGTACTTC,CAISESRLGGYAHEQYF
TRBV7-8,once,TRBD1,TRBJ2-1,TGTGCCAGCGGACGGACAGGGACAGGGACCCCCAGTGAGCAGTTCTTC,CASGRTGTGTPSEQFF
TRBV20-1,NA,NA,TRBJ1-1,TGCAGTGCTAGGGTTGCCACAGGTGGAGTTGGGAACACTGAAGCTTTCTTT,CSARVATGGVGNTEAFF
TRBV4-2,few,NA,TRBJ2-2,TGTGCCAGCAGCCAAGAAGGGGAGGCGGCGAACACCGGGGAGCTGTTTTTT,CASSQEGEAANTGELFF
TRBV9,NA,NA,TRBJ1-5,TGTGCCAGCAGCGCAAGTTATAGCAATCAGCCCCAGCATTTT,CASSASYSNQPQHF
TRBV12-3/TRBV12-4,NA,NA,TRBJ2-2,TGTGCCAGCAGTCCTAGGGGTCCCGGGGAGCTGTTTTTT,CASSPRGPGELFF
TRBV27,NA,NA,TRBJ1-2,TGTGCCAGCAGTTTAAGAGGGGGAACGGTCTATGGCTACACCTTC,CASSLRGGTVYGYTF
TRBV18,NA,NA,TRBJ2-5,TGTGCCGGCTCACCACGCCCGCAAGTACCCCAAGAGACCCAGTACTTC,CAGSPRPQVPQETQYF
TRBV28,NA,TRBD1,TRBJ1-1,TGTGCCAGCAGGACAGGGGGGATTGGTGAAGCTTTCTTT,CASRTGGIGEAFF
TRBV29-1,NA,NA,TRBJ2-7,TGCAGCGTTGACGGAGAGAGCTCCTACGAGCAGTACTTC,CSVDGESSYEQYF
TRBV29-1,few,NA,TRBJ1-5,TGCAGCGTTGTGCCGGGGGGCGACGGTCAGCCCCAGCATTTT,CSVVPGGDGQPQHF
TRBV5-1,NA,TRBD2,TRBJ2-1,TGCGCCAGCAGCTCCATGGGGAGGGACCAGCAGTTCTTC,CASSSMGRDQQFF
TRBV15,NA,NA,TRBJ2-2,TGTGCCACCAGCAGAGGTCGGGGGCTCAGCACCGGGGAGCTGTTTTTT,CATSRGRGLSTGELFF
TRBV29-1,NA,NA,TRBJ1-1,TGCAGCGCCTCCGTGGGAGCTTTGAACACTGAAGCTTTCTTT,CSASVGALNTEAFF
TRBV7-2,NA,NA,TRBJ2-1,TGTGCCAGCAGCCTCTCGCTAGGGCTTGGACGGGAAGGTGAGCAGTTCTTC,CASSLSLGLGREGEQFF
TRBV12-3/TRBV12-4,NA,TRBD2,TRBJ2-1,TGTGCCAGCAGTTTAGCCTGGAATAGCGGGACCGAGCAGTTCTTC,CASSLAWNSGTEQFF
TRBV27,NA,TRBD1,TRBJ1-2,TGTGCCAGCAGGGATACAGGGGCTAACTATGGCTACACCTTC,CASRDTGANYGYTF
TRBV7-3,NA,NA,TRBJ2-1,TGTGCCAGCAGCTTAAATCCTACCCTCTCCTACAATGAGCAGTTCTTC,CASSLNPTLSYNEQFF
TRBV7-8,NA,TRBD2,TRBJ2-3,TGTGCCAGCAGCCACCCCCGGGGGGGATCCACAGATACGCAGTATTTT,CASSHPRGGSTDTQYF
TRBV18,few,NA,TRBJ2-1,TGTGCCAGCTCGTACCAATCGTACAATGAGCAGTTCTTC,CASSYQSYNEQFF
TRBV6-1,NA,NA,TRBJ1-5,TGTGCCAGCAGTGAAGAGGGGCACAGGGTCCAGCCCCAGCATTTT,CASSEEGHRVQPQHF
TRBV2,NA,NA,TRBJ2-1,TGTGCCAGCAGTGTAATTAGTCGAGTAGAGCAGTTCTTC,CASSVISRVEQFF
TRBV7-9,NA,TRBD2,TRBJ2-5,TGTGCCAGCAGCAGTACTAGCGGGGTCGGGACCCAGTACTTC,CASSSTSGVGTQYF
TRBV6-6,NA,TRBD2,TRBJ2-5,TGTGCCAGCAGTCCCGGACTAGCGGCGTACCAAGAGACCCAGTACTTC,CASSPGLAAYQETQYF
TRBV29-1,few,TRBD2,TRBJ2-1,TGCAGCGTTGCGATTAGCGGGATCAGGAATGAGCAGTTCTTC,CSVAISGIRNEQFF
TRBV5-1,few,TRBD2,TRBJ2-1,TGCGCCAGCAGCCTTGTCCGGACTAGCTCCTACAATGAGCAGTTCTTC,CASSLVRTSSYNEQFF
TRBV6-6,NA,TRBD1,TRBJ2-5,TGTGCCAGCAGAAAGAGTACAGGGGCAGGGGAGACCCAGTACTTC,CASRKSTGAGETQYF
TRBV5-1,NA,TRBD1,TRBJ1-2,TGCGCCAGCAGCCCCGGGACAGGTACTAATGGCTACACCTTC,CASSPGTGTNGYTF
TRBV28,NA,TRBD1,TRBJ2-3,TGTGCCAGCAGTTCGGGACAGTCCACAGATACGCAGTATTTT,CASSSGQSTDTQYF
TRBV6-6,NA,TRBD1,TRBJ1-2,TGTGCCGGCAGCCACCGGGACAGGGGGCAACGTGGCTACACCTTC,CAGSHRDRGQRGYTF
TRBV12-3/TRBV12-4,NA,NA,TRBJ2-1,TGTGCCAGCGAGGACAGTAATGAGCAGTTCTTC,CASEDSNEQFF
TRBV5-1,NA,NA,TRBJ2-4,TGCGCCAGCAGCTACTTGGGAAGGGAATTAGACATTCAGTACTTC,CASSYLGRELDIQYF